The following is a T cell receptor (beta chain) sequence with its context. These data belong to a study of identical twins. Between the trimmed V and J ends, which lost 0 bases and 8 bases, there was a span of 20 bases. This CDR3 comprises 16 residues. The germline gives CDR1 SGHKS, CDR2 YYEKEE (reference sequence). TCRdb called the 5' RACE reads again in MiXCR, with one record for every CDR3 protein. The data contain 400,000 to 550,000 distinct CDR3 sequences, more than 20% of them singletons. Every one of the donors was a healthy Caucasian. These data also formed part of another study, on T cells expressing NK-cell markers. That study reports: In four donors, these clonotypes also led the CD3+CD56-NKG2C+ fraction.

Source material: CD4+ T cells sorted from blood. V gene TRBV5-5 combines with J gene TRBJ1-1, with D unclear. The clonotype was recovered from a woman aged 18-30 years in good health. CDR3 DNA sequence: TGTGCCAGCAGCTTGGCCGGCAGGTCCCTTGTGTTAGAAGCTTTCTTT. It specifies CASSLAGRSLVLEAFF.